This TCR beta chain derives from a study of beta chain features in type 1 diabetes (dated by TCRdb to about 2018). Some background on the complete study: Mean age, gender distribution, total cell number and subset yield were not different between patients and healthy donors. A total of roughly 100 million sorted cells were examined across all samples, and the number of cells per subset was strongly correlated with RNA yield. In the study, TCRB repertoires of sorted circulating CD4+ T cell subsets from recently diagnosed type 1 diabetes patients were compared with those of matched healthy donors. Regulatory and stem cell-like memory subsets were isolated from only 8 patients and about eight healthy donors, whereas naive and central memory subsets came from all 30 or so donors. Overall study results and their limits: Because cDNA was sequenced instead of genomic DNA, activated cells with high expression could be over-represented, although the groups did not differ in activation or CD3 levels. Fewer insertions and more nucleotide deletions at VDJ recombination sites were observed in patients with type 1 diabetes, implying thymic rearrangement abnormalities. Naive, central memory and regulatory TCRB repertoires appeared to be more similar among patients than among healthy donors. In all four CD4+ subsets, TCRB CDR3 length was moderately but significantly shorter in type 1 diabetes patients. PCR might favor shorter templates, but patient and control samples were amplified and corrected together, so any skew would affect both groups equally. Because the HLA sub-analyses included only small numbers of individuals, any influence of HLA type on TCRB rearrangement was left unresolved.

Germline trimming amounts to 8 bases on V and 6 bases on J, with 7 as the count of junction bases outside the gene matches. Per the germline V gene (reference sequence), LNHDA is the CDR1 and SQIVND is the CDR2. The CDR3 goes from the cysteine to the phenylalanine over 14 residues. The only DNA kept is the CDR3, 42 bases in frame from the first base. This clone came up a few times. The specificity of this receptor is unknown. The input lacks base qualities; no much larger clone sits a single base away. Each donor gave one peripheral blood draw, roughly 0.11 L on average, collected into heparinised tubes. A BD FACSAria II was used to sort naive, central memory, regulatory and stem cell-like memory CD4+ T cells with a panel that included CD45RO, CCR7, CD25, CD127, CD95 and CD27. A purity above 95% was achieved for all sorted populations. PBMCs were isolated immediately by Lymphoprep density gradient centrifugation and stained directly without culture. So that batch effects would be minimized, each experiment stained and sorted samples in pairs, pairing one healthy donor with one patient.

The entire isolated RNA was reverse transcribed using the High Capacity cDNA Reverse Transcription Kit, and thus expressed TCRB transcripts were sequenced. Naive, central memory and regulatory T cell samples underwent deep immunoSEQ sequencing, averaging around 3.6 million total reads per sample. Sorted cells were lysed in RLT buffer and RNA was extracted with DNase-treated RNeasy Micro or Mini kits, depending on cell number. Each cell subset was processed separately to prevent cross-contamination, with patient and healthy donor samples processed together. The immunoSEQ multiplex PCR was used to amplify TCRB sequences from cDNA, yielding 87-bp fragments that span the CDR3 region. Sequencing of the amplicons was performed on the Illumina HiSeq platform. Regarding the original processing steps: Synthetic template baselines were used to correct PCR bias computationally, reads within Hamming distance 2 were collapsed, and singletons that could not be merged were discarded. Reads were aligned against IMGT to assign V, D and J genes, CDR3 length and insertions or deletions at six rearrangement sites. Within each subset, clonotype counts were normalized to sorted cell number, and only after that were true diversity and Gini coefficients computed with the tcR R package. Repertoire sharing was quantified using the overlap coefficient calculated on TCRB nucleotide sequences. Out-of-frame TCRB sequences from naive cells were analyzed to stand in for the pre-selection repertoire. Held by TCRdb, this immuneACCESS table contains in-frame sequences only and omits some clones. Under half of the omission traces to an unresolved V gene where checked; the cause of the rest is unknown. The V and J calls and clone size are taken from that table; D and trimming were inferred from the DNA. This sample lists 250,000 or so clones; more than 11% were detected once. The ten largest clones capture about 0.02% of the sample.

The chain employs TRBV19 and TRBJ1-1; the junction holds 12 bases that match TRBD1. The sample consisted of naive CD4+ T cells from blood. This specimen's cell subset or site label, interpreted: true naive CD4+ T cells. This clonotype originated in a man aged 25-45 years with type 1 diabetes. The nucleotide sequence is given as TGTGCCAGTCGCACCGGGACAGGGGGCTCTGAAGCTTTCTTT. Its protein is CASRTGTGGSEAFF.